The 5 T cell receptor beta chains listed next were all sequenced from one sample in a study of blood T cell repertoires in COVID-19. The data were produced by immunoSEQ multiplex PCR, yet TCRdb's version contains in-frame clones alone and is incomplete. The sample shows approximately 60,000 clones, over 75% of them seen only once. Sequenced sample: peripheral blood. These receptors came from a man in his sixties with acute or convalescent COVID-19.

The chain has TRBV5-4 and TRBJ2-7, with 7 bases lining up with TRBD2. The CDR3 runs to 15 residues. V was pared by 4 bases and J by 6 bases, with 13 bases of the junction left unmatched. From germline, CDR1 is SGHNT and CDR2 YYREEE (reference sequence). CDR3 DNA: TGTGCCAGCAGCGTAGGAGTAGCGGGCCTCGGCGAGCAGTACTTC. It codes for CASSVGVAGLGEQYF.

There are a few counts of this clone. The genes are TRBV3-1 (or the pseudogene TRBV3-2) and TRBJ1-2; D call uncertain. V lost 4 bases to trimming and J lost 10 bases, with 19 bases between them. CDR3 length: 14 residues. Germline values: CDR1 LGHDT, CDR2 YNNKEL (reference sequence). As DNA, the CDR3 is TGTGCCAGCAGCCTACAGACCGGTCCTCATCTCTACACCTTC. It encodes CASSLQTGPHLYTF.

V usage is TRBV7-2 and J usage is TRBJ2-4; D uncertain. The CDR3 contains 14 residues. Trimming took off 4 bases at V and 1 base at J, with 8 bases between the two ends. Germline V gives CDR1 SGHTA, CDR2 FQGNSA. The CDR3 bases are TGTGCCAGCAGCTCGAGGATGGCCAAAAACATTCAGTACTTC. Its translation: CASSSRMAKNIQYF.

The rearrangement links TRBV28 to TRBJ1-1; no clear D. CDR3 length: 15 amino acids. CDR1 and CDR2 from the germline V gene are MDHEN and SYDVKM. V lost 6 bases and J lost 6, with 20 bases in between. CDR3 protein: CASRRVGVSLAEAFF. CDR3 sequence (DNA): TGTGCCAGCAGAAGAGTCGGGGTGAGCCTCGCTGAAGCTTTCTTT.

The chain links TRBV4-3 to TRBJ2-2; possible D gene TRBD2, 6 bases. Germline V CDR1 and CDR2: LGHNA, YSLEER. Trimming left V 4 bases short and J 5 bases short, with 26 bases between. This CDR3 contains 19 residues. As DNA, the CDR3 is TGCGCCAGCAGCCCATCAGCCCTAGGGGCTAGCGAGAGGACCGGGGAGCTGTTTTTT. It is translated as CASSPSALGASERTGELFF.